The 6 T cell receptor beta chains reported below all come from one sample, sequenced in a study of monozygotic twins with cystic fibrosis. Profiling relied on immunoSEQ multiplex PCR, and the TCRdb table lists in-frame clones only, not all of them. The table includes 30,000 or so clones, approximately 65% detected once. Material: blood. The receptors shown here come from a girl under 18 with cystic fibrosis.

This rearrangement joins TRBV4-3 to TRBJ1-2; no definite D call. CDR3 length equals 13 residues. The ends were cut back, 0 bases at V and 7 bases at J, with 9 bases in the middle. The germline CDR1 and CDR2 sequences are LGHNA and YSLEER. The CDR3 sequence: CASSQDPAAGYTF. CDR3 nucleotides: TGCGCCAGCAGCCAAGATCCCGCAGCTGGCTACACCTTC.

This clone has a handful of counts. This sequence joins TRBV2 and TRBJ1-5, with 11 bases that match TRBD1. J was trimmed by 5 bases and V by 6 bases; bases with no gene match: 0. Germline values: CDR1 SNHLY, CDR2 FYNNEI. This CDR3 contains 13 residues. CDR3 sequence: CASRDRGHQPQHF. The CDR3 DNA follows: TGTGCCAGCAGGGACAGGGGGCATCAGCCCCAGCATTTT.

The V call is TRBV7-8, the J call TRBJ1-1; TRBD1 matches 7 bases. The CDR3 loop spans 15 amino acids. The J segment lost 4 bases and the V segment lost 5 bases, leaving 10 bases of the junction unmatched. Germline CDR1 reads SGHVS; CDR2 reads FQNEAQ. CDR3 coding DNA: TGTGCCAGCAGCCCACGAGACAGGGTGGGCACTGAAGCTTTCTTT. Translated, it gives CASSPRDRVGTEAFF.

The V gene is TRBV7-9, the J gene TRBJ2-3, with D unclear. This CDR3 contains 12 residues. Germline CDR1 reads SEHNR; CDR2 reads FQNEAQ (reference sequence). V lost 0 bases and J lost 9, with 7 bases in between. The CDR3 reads CASSLADDTQYF. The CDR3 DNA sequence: TGTGCCAGCAGCTTAGCGGACGACACGCAGTATTTT. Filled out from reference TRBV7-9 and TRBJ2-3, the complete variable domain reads DTGVSQNPRHKITKRGQNVTFRCDPISEHNRLYWYRQTLGQGPEFLTYFQNEAQLEKSRLLSDRFSAERPKGSFSTLEIQRTEQGDSAMYLCASSLADDTQYFGPGTRLTVL.

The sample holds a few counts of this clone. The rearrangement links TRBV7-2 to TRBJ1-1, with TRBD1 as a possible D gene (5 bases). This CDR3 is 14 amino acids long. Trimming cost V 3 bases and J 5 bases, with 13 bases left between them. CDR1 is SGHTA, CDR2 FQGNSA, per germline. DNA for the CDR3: TGTGCCAGCAGCTTCGATGGGGGATGGACTGAAGCTTTCTTT. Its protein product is CASSFDGGWTEAFF.

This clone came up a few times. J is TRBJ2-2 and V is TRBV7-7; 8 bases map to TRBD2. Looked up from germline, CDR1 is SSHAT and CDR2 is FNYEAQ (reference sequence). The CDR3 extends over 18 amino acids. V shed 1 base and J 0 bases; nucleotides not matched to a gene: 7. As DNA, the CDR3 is TGTGCCAGCAGCTTAGAAGTACTAGCGGCCACGAACACCGGGGAGCTGTTTTTT. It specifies CASSLEVLAATNTGELFF.